Shown below are 17 T cell receptor beta chains from a single sample sequenced in a study of response to subunit inactivated influenza vaccine. MiXCR, run by TCRdb on the RT-PCR reads, gives a single entry per CDR3 protein. The sample carries 530,000 or so distinct CDR3 sequences, 12% recorded once. The starting material was PBMCs from blood, obtained on the day of vaccination. The receptors come from a man aged 50 or older who received an inactivated influenza vaccine.

The chain is built from TRBV9 and TRBJ2-1; 14 nucleotides agree with TRBD2. J was trimmed by 9 bases and V by 0 bases; bases with no gene match: 2. The CDR3 runs to 15 residues. CDR1 is SGDLS and CDR2 is YYNGEE in the germline V gene. CDR3 amino acids: CASSVDGLAGGEQFF. Here the CDR3 DNA reads TGTGCCAGCAGCGTAGATGGACTAGCGGGGGGTGAGCAGTTCTTC.

The chain employs TRBV20-1 and TRBJ2-7; D ambiguous. V shed 5 bases and J shed 3 bases, with 17 bases lying between them. In germline, CDR1 is DFQATT, CDR2 SNEGSKA (reference sequence). The length of the CDR3 is 14 residues. DNA for the CDR3: TGCAGTGCTCGCGGTCCAGTCCGCGTCTACGAGCAGTACTTC. It translates to CSARGPVRVYEQYF.

Ten or more counts support this clonotype. The rearrangement uses TRBV12-3 or TRBV12-4 and TRBJ1-6; 7 positions match TRBD1. V gave up 6 bases and J gave up 6 bases; unmatched junction bases: 5. The CDR3 sequence is 14 residues long. CDR3 coding DNA: TGTGCCAGCAGCCGCGGGACAGCTAATTCACCCCTCCACTTT. Amino acid sequence: CASSRGTANSPLHF.

This clonotype came up a few times. This sequence joins TRBV5-1 and TRBJ2-2; D unclear. There are 14 residues in the CDR3. The germline V gene has CDR1 SGHRS and CDR2 YFSETQ. Trimming removed 1 base at V and 0 bases at J, with 4 bases between. The CDR3 DNA reads TGCGCCAGCAGCTTGTCCACGAACACCGGGGAGCTGTTTTTT. It encodes CASSLSTNTGELFF.

This clonotype was seen repeatedly, ten times or more. The rearrangement links TRBV7-8 to TRBJ1-6; D perhaps matches TRBD1 (5 bases). Germline values: CDR1 SGHVS, CDR2 FQNEAQ. The CDR3 is made up of 14 amino acids. V was shortened by 0 bases and J by 9 bases, with 9 bases between the two germline ends. CDR3 sequence (DNA): TGTGCCAGCAGCTTAGCGCGGGGGGGTTCACCCCTCCACTTT. Its translation is CASSLARGGSPLHF.

This clonotype has more than one count but fewer than ten. The chain is built from TRBV4-2 and TRBJ1-2, with TRBD1 identical over 7 bases. CDR3 length: 14 amino acids. The germline gives CDR1 LGHNA, CDR2 YNFKEQ. The V and J ends lost 1 base and 8 bases, in that order; junction bases with no gene match: 7. The DNA of the CDR3 is TGTGCCAGCAGCCAAGCAGACAGGGCTAGGGGCTACACCTTC. Its translation: CASSQADRARGYTF.

V gene TRBV5-1 combines with J gene TRBJ2-3, with 8 bases identical to TRBD1. The CDR3 totals 15 residues. CDR1 is SGHRS and CDR2 is YFSETQ in the germline V gene. V trimming: 3 bases; J trimming: 1 base; junction bases outside the gene matches: 4. In DNA form, the CDR3 reads TGCGCCAGCAGCTCGACAGGGGACCGCACAGATACGCAGTATTTT. Translation: CASSSTGDRTDTQYF.

The genes are TRBV7-2 and TRBJ2-1, with 7 bases identical to TRBD2. Trimming took 6 bases from V and 0 from J; bases not matched to a gene: 5. Germline CDR1 is SGHTA and CDR2 is FQGNSA. This CDR3 has 15 residues. The CDR3 loop is CASSWGGNSYNEQFF. The CDR3 region has the DNA TGTGCCAGCAGTTGGGGGGGGAACTCCTACAATGAGCAGTTCTTC. The full variable domain, with the rest looked up from reference TRBV7-2 and TRBJ2-1, is GAGVSQSPSNKVTEKGKDVELRCDPISGHTALYWYRQSLGQGLEFLIYFQGNSAPDKSGLPSDRFSAERTGGSVSTLTIQRTQQEDSAVYLCASSWGGNSYNEQFFGPGTRLTVL.

Many counts were recorded for this clonotype. CDR3 bases: TGTGCCAGCAGTTACGGGGGGCGCCCCGACAATGAGCAGTTCTTC. It yields the protein CASSYGGRPDNEQFF. The chain is built from TRBV27 and TRBJ2-1; a possible D gene is TRBD2 (7 bases). Germline CDR1 reads MNHEY; CDR2 reads SMNVEV (reference sequence). Trimming left V 4 bases short and J 5 bases short, with 15 bases between. The CDR3 totals 15 residues.

The gene calls are TRBV15 and TRBJ2-7, with D tentatively TRBD1 (5 bases). CDR3 length: 13 residues. V was shortened by 5 bases and J by 0 bases, with 8 bases between the two germline ends. Germline CDR1 and CDR2: LNHNV and YYDKDF (reference sequence). The CDR3 DNA is TGTGCCACCAGCGCAGGGCTCTCCTACGAGCAGTACTTC. Translation: CATSAGLSYEQYF.

This clonotype was seen at least ten times. In DNA form, the CDR3 reads TGTGCCAGCATGGAGGGGGGGAAGAAGTATCAGCCCCAGCATTTT. Protein: CASMEGGKKYQPQHF. The chain recombines TRBV28 with TRBJ1-5; possibly TRBD1 for D (6 bases). In germline, CDR1 is MDHEN, CDR2 SYDVKM. The CDR3 has 15 residues. V was trimmed by 7 bases and J by 5 bases, leaving 18 bases between them.

This clonotype was recorded a few times. The CDR3 spells CSARRSSGSRTGELFF. CDR3 coding DNA: TGCAGTGCTAGAAGGTCTAGCGGGAGTAGAACCGGGGAGCTGTTTTTT. V usage is TRBV20-1 and J usage is TRBJ2-2, with TRBD2 identical over 10 bases. With V trimmed by 2 bases and J by 5 bases, 8 bases remained unmatched. The CDR3 covers 16 residues. Germline V gives CDR1 DFQATT, CDR2 SNEGSKA (reference sequence).

A word on this clonotype: A single base separates this from a much larger clone, so it may be a read error. The rearrangement joins TRBV7-9 to TRBJ1-5; D unclear. There are 13 residues in the CDR3. The V gene's germline CDR1 is SEHNR and CDR2 FQNEAQ (reference sequence). The CDR3 DNA sequence: TGTGCCATCAGCCCCTATAGCAATCAGCCCCAGCATTTT. Its translation: CAISPYSNQPQHF.

The rearrangement uses TRBV10-3 and TRBJ2-5; 7 nucleotides line up with TRBD1. CDR3 size: 14 residues. V lost 5 bases and J lost 1; bases outside the gene matches: 4. Germline CDR1 is ENHRY and CDR2 is SYGVKD. The CDR3 DNA follows: TGTGCCATCAGTTCGGGACAGAGCCAAGAGACCCAGTACTTC. Residues: CAISSGQSQETQYF.

This clonotype came up many times. This chain links TRBV15 with TRBJ2-2; 7 nucleotides match TRBD2. Germline loops: CDR1 LNHNV, CDR2 YYDKDF (reference sequence). CDR3 size: 16 residues. The V and J ends lost 6 bases and 6 bases, in that order; junction bases with no gene match: 13. CDR3 nucleotide sequence: TGTGCCACCAGTGGTGCGGCGGGGGTAGGTGCCGGGGAGCTGTTTTTT. Protein sequence: CATSGAAGVGAGELFF.

The chain uses TRBV4-3 and TRBJ2-7; D call uncertain. This CDR3 comprises 15 residues. Per germline, CDR1 LGHNA and CDR2 YSLEER. Trimming pared 4 bases from V and 0 bases from J, leaving 13 bases between. CDR3 coding DNA: TGCGCCAGCAGCCGCGAGTCGGAGATCTCCTACGAGCAGTACTTC. Translating it yields CASSRESEISYEQYF.

This clonotype was seen a handful of times. This chain uses TRBV7-3 with TRBJ2-3, with 8 bases identical to TRBD2. V lost 0 bases, J lost 1 base, and 6 bases stayed unmatched. Germline V gives CDR1 SGHTA, CDR2 FQGTGA. This CDR3 contains 17 residues. The CDR3 protein is CASSLTRETSGTDTQYF. DNA for the CDR3: TGTGCCAGCAGCTTAACGCGGGAGACTAGCGGCACAGATACGCAGTATTTT.